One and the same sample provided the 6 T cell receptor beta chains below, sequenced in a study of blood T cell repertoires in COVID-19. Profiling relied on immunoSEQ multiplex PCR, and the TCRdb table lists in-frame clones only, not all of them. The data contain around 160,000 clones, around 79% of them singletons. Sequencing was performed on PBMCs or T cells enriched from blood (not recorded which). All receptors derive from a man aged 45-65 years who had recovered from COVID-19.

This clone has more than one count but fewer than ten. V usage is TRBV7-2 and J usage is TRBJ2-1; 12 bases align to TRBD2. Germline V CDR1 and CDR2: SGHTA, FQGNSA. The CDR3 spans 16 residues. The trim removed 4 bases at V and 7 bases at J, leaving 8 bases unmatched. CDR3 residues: CASSSIGLAGWNEQFF. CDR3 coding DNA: TGTGCCAGCAGCTCCATCGGACTAGCGGGGTGGAATGAGCAGTTCTTC.

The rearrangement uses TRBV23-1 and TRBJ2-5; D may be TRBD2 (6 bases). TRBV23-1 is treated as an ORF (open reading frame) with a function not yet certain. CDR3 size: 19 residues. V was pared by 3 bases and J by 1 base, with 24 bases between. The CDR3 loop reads CASSHEVAKGGAGQETQYF. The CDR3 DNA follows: TGCGCCAGCAGTCACGAAGTCGCAAAAGGCGGAGCGGGCCAAGAGACCCAGTACTTC.

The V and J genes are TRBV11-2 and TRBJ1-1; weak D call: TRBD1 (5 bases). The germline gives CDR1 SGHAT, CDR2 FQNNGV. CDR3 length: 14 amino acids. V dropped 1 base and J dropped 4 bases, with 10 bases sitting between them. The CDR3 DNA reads TGTGCCAGCAGCTTAGTCGGAGGGGTCACTGAAGCTTTCTTT. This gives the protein CASSLVGGVTEAFF.

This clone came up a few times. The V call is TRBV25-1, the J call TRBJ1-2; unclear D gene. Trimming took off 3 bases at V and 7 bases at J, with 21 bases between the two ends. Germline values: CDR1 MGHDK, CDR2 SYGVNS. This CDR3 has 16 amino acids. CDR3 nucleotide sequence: TGTGCCAGCAGTGATACGGGGTCAGGAGGGTATGTTGGCTACACCTTC. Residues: CASSDTGSGGYVGYTF.

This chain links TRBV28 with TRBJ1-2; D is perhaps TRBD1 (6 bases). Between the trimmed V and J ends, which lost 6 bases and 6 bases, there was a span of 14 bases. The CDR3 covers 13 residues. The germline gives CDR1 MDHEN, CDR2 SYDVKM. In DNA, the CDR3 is TGTGCCAGCAGATCACAGGGCGGCGATGGCTACACCTTC. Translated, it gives CASRSQGGDGYTF.

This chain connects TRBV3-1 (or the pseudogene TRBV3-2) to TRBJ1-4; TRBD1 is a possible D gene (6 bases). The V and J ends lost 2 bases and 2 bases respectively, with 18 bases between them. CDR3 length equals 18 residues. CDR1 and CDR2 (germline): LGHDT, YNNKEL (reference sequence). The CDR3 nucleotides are TGTGCCAGCAGCCAAAGTCGGCCAGGGGTGGTGACTAATGAAAAACTGTTTTTT. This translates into CASSQSRPGVVTNEKLFF.